Listed below are T cell receptor beta chains from one sample, sequenced in a study of T cells after yellow fever vaccination. TCRdb ran MiXCR on the 5' RACE reads and lists one entry per CDR3 protein. The sample contains roughly 32,000 distinct CDR3 sequences, 6.6% of which appear only once. Sequencing used PBMCs, either bulk or a sorted T-cell subset (CD4+, CD8+, memory, or dextramer-sorted; not recorded which), obtained on the day of the first yellow fever vaccination. The receptor set was obtained from a man in his late teens or twenties who received the YFV17D yellow fever vaccine. Both conserved end residues are part of each CDR3. A D gene is named only where the DNA matches it firmly. The size entry is marked missing in some rows and otherwise reads once, few, many or a size class.

many	TRBJ2-7	TRBV12-3/TRBV12-4	-	CASSLTDSYEQYF	TGTGCCAGCAGTTTGACGGACTCCTACGAGCAGTACTTC
few	TRBJ1-1	TRBV20-1	-	CSARVQGEAFF	TGCAGTGCTAGAGTCCAGGGTGAAGCTTTCTTT
many	TRBJ2-7	TRBV4-1	-	CASSLRGESSYEQYF	TGCGCCAGCAGCCTCAGGGGGGAAAGCTCCTACGAGCAGTACTTC
-	TRBJ1-2	TRBV3-1	TRBD1	CASSQHDREVGYTF	TGTGCCAGCAGCCAACACGACAGGGAGGTTGGCTACACCTTC
many	TRBJ2-7	TRBV5-1	-	CASSRRVGASHEQYF	TGCGCCAGCAGCCGCAGGGTGGGGGCGAGCCACGAGCAGTACTTC
many	TRBJ2-1	TRBV2	-	CASSVLLGHEQFF	TGTGCCAGCAGTGTTCTTTTAGGGCATGAGCAGTTCTTC
few	TRBJ2-3	TRBV20-1	-	CSARDVAAGDTQYF	TGCAGTGCTAGAGACGTAGCGGCGGGAGATACGCAGTATTTT
many	TRBJ1-6	TRBV6-6	-	CASGQDSSPLHF	TGTGCCAGCGGCCAGGATAGTTCACCCCTCCACTTT
many	TRBJ2-7	TRBV5-1	-	CASRKVQTYEQYF	TGCGCCAGCAGAAAAGTACAGACCTACGAGCAGTACTTC
many	TRBJ2-1	TRBV4-3	TRBD2	CASSLLAGAYNEQFF	TGCGCCAGCAGCCTACTAGCGGGGGCCTACAATGAGCAGTTCTTC
many	TRBJ2-3	TRBV20-1	-	CSARVGGGSSTDTQYF	TGCAGTGCTAGAGTAGGTGGCGGTTCTAGCACAGATACGCAGTATTTT
many	TRBJ2-7	TRBV7-2	-	CASSPDGREQYF	TGTGCCAGCAGCCCGGACGGCCGGGAGCAGTACTTC
many	TRBJ1-1	TRBV5-1	-	CASSPRTGPKAFF	TGCGCCAGCAGCCCCAGAACGGGGCCAAAAGCTTTCTTT
many	TRBJ1-6	TRBV5-1	-	CASSERGTGQDNSPLHF	TGCGCCAGCAGCGAGAGGGGTACAGGGCAAGATAATTCACCCCTCCACTTT
many	TRBJ2-1	TRBV28	TRBD1	CASSSTDRGLSLYNEQFF	TGTGCCAGCAGTTCGACTGACAGGGGATTAAGTTTATACAATGAGCAGTTCTTC
many	TRBJ2-3	TRBV6-2/TRBV6-3	-	CASSGSRYTQYF	TGTGCCAGCAGTGGTAGCCGGTATACGCAGTATTTT
few	TRBJ1-1	TRBV7-2	-	CASSLGGRGTEAFF	TGTGCCAGCAGCTTAGGCGGGAGGGGCACTGAAGCTTTCTTT
many	TRBJ2-2	TRBV29-1	-	CSVVVGSTGELFF	TGCAGCGTTGTGGTGGGGAGCACCGGGGAGCTGTTTTTT
many	TRBJ1-1	TRBV7-2	-	CASSLDRAGERAFF	TGTGCCAGCAGCTTAGATCGGGCAGGGGAACGGGCTTTCTTT
medium-sized	TRBJ2-3	TRBV5-1	-	CASSPDRTDTQYF	TGCGCCAGCAGCCCCGACCGCACAGATACGCAGTATTTT
many	TRBJ1-2	TRBV27	-	CASSLNDGQYGYTF	TGTGCCAGCAGTTTAAACGACGGACAGTATGGCTACACCTTC
many	TRBJ2-3	TRBV15	-	CATSRDDARRGVDTQYF	TGTGCCACCAGCAGAGATGATGCGCGGCGGGGTGTGGATACGCAGTATTTT
-	TRBJ1-5	TRBV27	-	CASSPPCEGMGQPQHF	TGTGCCAGCAGTCCCCCATGTGAGGGGATGGGTCAGCCCCAGCATTTT
many	TRBJ1-5	TRBV12-3/TRBV12-4	-	CASSLSGTGQPQHF	TGTGCCAGCAGTTTATCAGGGACGGGGCAGCCCCAGCATTTT
few	TRBJ2-5	TRBV20-1	TRBD2	CSAGPSGGPQETQYF	TGCAGTGCTGGGCCTAGCGGGGGGCCCCAGGAGACCCAGTACTTC
many	TRBJ2-3	TRBV5-1	TRBD2	CASSLAGGGPVDTQYF	TGCGCCAGCAGCTTGGCCGGCGGGGGGCCCGTGGATACGCAGTATTTT
many	TRBJ2-5	TRBV5-6	-	CASSLLFGGYLSQETQYF	TGTGCCAGCAGCTTGTTGTTTGGCGGGTACCTATCTCAAGAGACCCAGTACTTC
many	TRBJ2-2	TRBV10-3	-	CAISENVGGGRNTGELFF	TGTGCCATCAGTGAGAACGTTGGTGGGGGAAGGAACACCGGGGAGCTGTTTTTT
many	TRBJ1-5	TRBV2	-	CASSELEGGQPQHF	TGTGCCAGCAGTGAACTAGAGGGGGGGCAGCCCCAGCATTTT
few	TRBJ1-5	TRBV29-1	TRBD1	CSVGGQGNDQPQHF	TGCAGCGTTGGGGGACAGGGTAACGATCAGCCCCAGCATTTT
many	TRBJ2-3	TRBV5-1	-	CASSTHLGPDTQYF	TGCGCCAGCAGCACGCATCTGGGGCCAGATACGCAGTATTTT
many	TRBJ2-1	TRBV24-1	-	CATSDLQGPSSYNEQFF	TGTGCCACCAGTGATTTGCAGGGTCCCAGCTCCTACAATGAGCAGTTCTTC
few	TRBJ1-4	TRBV6-5	TRBD1	CASSYLGTGVEKLFF	TGTGCCAGCAGTTACCTAGGGACAGGGGTTGAAAAACTGTTTTTT
-	TRBJ1-6	TRBV7-2	-	CASSLTTAPPLHF	TGTGCCAGCAGCTTAACAACCGCCCCACCCCTCCACTTT
many	TRBJ2-4	TRBV14	TRBD2	CASSPIAGAKNIQYF	TGTGCCAGCAGCCCCATAGCGGGGGCAAAAAACATTCAGTACTTC
many	TRBJ2-3	TRBV6-4	TRBD2	CASSRLAGGPDTQYF	TGTGCCAGCAGCCGACTAGCGGGGGGGCCGGATACGCAGTATTTT
many	TRBJ2-1	TRBV7-2	-	CASSPSRWDNEQFF	TGTGCCAGCAGCCCCTCGAGGTGGGACAATGAGCAGTTCTTC
many	TRBJ2-3	TRBV5-1	-	CASRSDSTDTQYF	TGCGCCAGCAGGTCGGACAGCACAGATACGCAGTATTTT